One sample yielded the 16 T cell receptor beta chains listed below, sequenced in a study of T cells in Graves' hyperthyroidism and ophthalmopathy. TCR beta CDR3 region amplification was performed from RNA transcripts. First-round RT-PCR targeting the TCR CDR3 was performed with the HTBI primer set. TCRdb reanalysed the multiplex PCR reads using MiXCR and keeps one entry per CDR3 protein. The data show under 300,000 distinct CDR3 sequences, 13% to 15% seen once. Source material: blood. These receptors were obtained from a woman in her forties or fifties with Graves' hyperthyroidism that later progressed to Graves' ophthalmopathy.

This clonotype was counted ten times or more. The rearrangement uses TRBV11-2 and TRBJ2-1, with D possibly being TRBD1 (6 bases). V lost 2 bases to trimming and J lost 7 bases, with 15 bases between them. CDR1 and CDR2 (germline): SGHAT, FQNNGV. The CDR3 is made up of 15 amino acids. The CDR3 loop is CASSLRTAAFNEQFF. DNA for the CDR3: TGTGCCAGCAGCTTACGGACAGCAGCCTTTAATGAGCAGTTCTTC.

A single count supports this clonotype. This may arise from a read error, as a much more abundant clone is one base away. The chain uses TRBV11-2 and TRBJ2-7, with 9 bases identical to TRBD1. This CDR3 has 12 residues. J lost 7 bases, V lost 8 bases, and 6 bases had no gene match. CDR1 SGHAT and CDR2 FQNNGV come from the germline V gene. CDR3 bases: TGTGCCAGCGGCCGCGACAGGGGGGAGCAGTACTTC. Protein sequence: CASGRDRGEQYF.

The count of this clonotype is one. The chain links TRBV20-1 to TRBJ2-7, with 11 bases aligning to TRBD2. CDR3 length equals 11 residues. Germline-derived CDR1 and CDR2 are DFQATT and SNEGSKA (reference sequence). The V gene end was trimmed by 3 bases and the J gene end by 13 bases; junction bases not matched to a gene: 5. For the CDR3, the DNA is TGCAGTGCTAGCCCTAGCGGGAGGCTCTACTTC. Translating gives CSASPSGRLYF.

The chain recombines TRBV28 with TRBJ1-5; tentative D call: TRBD1 (6 bases). Germline CDR1 is MDHEN and CDR2 is SYDVKM. CDR3 length: 12 residues. Trimming pared 11 bases from V and 3 bases from J, leaving 11 bases between. CDR3 sequence reads: CAVRGTNQPQHF. CDR3 coding DNA: TGTGCCGTCAGGGGCACCAATCAGCCCCAGCATTTT.

This clonotype was recorded at least ten times. The chain links TRBV10-2 to TRBJ2-1; 7 nucleotides agree with TRBD1. This CDR3 spans 14 amino acids. Germline CDR1 is WSHSY and CDR2 is SAAADI. J was trimmed by 15 bases and V by 0 bases; bases with no gene match: 11. The CDR3 DNA follows: TGCGCCAGCAGTGAGTCGGGACAGTCGAAGGTTAGGTTCTTC. It is translated as CASSESGQSKVRFF.

The chain combines TRBV15 with TRBJ1-2; no definite D call. The CDR3 spans 13 residues. Trimming took off 3 bases at V and 6 bases at J, with 11 bases between the two ends. The germline V gene has CDR1 LNHNV and CDR2 YYDKDF (reference sequence). The CDR3 coding sequence is TGTGCCACCAGCAGGCCTGAGACGCATGGCTACACCTTC. Translation gives CATSRPETHGYTF.

This clonotype showed up just a few times. J is TRBJ1-5 and V is TRBV20-1; 9 nucleotides line up with TRBD1. The ends lost 1 base at V and 0 bases at J; junction bases unmatched: 16. CDR3 size: 20 residues. Germline assignment: CDR1 DFQATT and CDR2 SNEGSKA (reference sequence). CDR3 coding DNA: TGCAGTGCTAGAGTTAATCCTAGACAGGGGGTGCGATATAGCAATCAGCCCCAGCATTTT. Translation gives CSARVNPRQGVRYSNQPQHF.

V usage is TRBV20-1 and J usage is TRBJ2-1; 8 bases match TRBD2. CDR1 and CDR2 from the germline V gene are DFQATT and SNEGSKA (reference sequence). CDR3 length equals 18 residues. V trimming: 1 base; J trimming: 4 bases; junction bases outside the gene matches: 15. CDR3 amino acids: CSARGLAGAVRTYNEQFF. CDR3 DNA sequence: TGCAGTGCTAGAGGGCTAGCGGGCGCCGTTCGCACATACAATGAGCAGTTCTTC.

This chain connects TRBV3-1 to TRBJ2-1, with 10 bases lining up with TRBD1. Germline CDR1 LGHDT, CDR2 YNNKEL (reference sequence). With 4 bases clipped from V and 7 bases from J, the junction kept 4 bases outside the gene matches. This CDR3 spans 14 amino acids. The CDR3 coding sequence is TGTGCCAGCAGCCGGGACAGGGGCCGGAATGAGCAGTTCTTC. Encoded protein: CASSRDRGRNEQFF.

This clonotype has at least ten counts. The V and J genes are TRBV7-8 and TRBJ2-1; 7 bases agree with TRBD2. Per germline, CDR1 SGHVS and CDR2 FQNEAQ. The CDR3 consists of 15 residues. The V gene end was trimmed by 3 bases and the J gene end by 3 bases; junction bases not matched to a gene: 5. The CDR3, as DNA: TGTGCCAGCAGCTTGGCGGGAGCTGTCTACAATGAGCAGTTCTTC. Its protein is CASSLAGAVYNEQFF.

This clonotype has just a few counts. The V gene is TRBV9, the J gene TRBJ2-6; 8 bases match TRBD1. With 4 bases clipped from V and 0 bases from J, the junction kept 6 bases outside the gene matches. The germline CDR1 and CDR2 sequences are SGDLS and YYNGEE. The CDR3 loop spans 17 amino acids. In DNA form, the CDR3 reads TGTGCCAGCAGCCTCGGACAGGGAGGCTCTGGGGCCAACGTCCTGACTTTC. Amino acid sequence: CASSLGQGGSGANVLTF.

This chain links TRBV5-1 with TRBJ1-6; D ambiguous. This CDR3 spans 14 amino acids. The V and J ends lost 4 bases and 7 bases respectively, with 12 bases between them. Germline V gene lookup returns CDR1 SGHRS and CDR2 YFSETQ. CDR3 loop: CASSQTSSNSPLHF. CDR3 nucleotide sequence: TGCGCCAGCAGCCAAACCTCTTCAAATTCACCCCTCCACTTT.

Many counts were recorded for this clonotype. V gene TRBV7-6 combines with J gene TRBJ2-1; maybe TRBD2 (5 bases). The CDR3 loop spans 16 amino acids. The germline V gene has CDR1 SGHVS and CDR2 FNYEAQ. V lost 5 bases, J lost 4 bases, and 18 bases lay in between. DNA for the CDR3: TGTGCCAGCAGCCCTCGCGGCGGAGGACGATACAATGAGCAGTTCTTC. Translated, it gives CASSPRGGGRYNEQFF.

This clonotype has at least ten counts. CDR3 protein: CASSLGWQRGPYEQYF. DNA of the CDR3: TGCGCCAGCAGCTTGGGTTGGCAGCGGGGACCCTACGAGCAGTACTTC. This rearrangement joins TRBV5-1 to TRBJ2-7; TRBD2 agrees at 7 bases. Germline V gene sequence: CDR1 SGHRS, CDR2 YFSETQ. The CDR3 is 16 residues long. J lost 2 bases, V lost 0 bases, and 8 bases had no gene match.

CDR3 bases: TGCGCCAGCAGCCCAGAACTAGCGGGAGGCTTCACAGATACGCAGTATTTT. Translating it yields CASSPELAGGFTDTQYF. The chain uses TRBV5-1 and TRBJ2-3; TRBD2 agrees at 12 bases. With V trimmed by 4 bases and J by 2 bases, 8 bases remained unmatched. This CDR3 is built from 17 residues. Germline lookup yields CDR1 SGHRS and CDR2 YFSETQ.

This chain uses TRBV19 with TRBJ2-7, with 8 bases identical to TRBD2. The trim removed 10 bases at V and 1 base at J, leaving 12 bases unmatched. The CDR3 contains 15 residues. CDR1 and CDR2 (germline): LNHDA, SQIVND (reference sequence). CDR3 sequence: CATQESGGISYEQYF. As DNA, the CDR3 is TGTGCCACTCAAGAATCGGGGGGGATATCCTACGAGCAGTACTTC.